These 7 T cell receptor beta chains were sequenced from one sample in a study of early T cells in non-severe SARS-CoV-2 infection listed by TCRdb under 2021. To prepare the library, 5' RACE was applied. These reads were obtained on a NextSeq 500. Clones were called with MiXCR by TCRdb after fastp trimmed the public reads at Q25, and only in-frame beta chains were retained. For every CDR3 protein sequence, its rows merge into one entry that carries the most common genes and DNA. This sample has about 34,000 distinct CDR3 sequences in its table, and about 5.7% of those were observed once. The ten largest clones represent around 6.8% of the sample. The sequenced sample was whole blood. The receptors here all came from an adult who was a healthcare worker with PCR-confirmed SARS-CoV-2 infection or an uninfected control (not recorded which).

This clonotype was found many times. V is TRBV7-9 and J is TRBJ2-7, with 7 bases lining up with TRBD1. The CDR3 length is 14 residues. Germline V gene sequence: CDR1 SEHNR, CDR2 FQNEAQ (reference sequence). V trimming: 4 bases; J trimming: 3 bases; junction bases outside the gene matches: 6. DNA of the CDR3: TGTGCCAGCAGCTCCGACAGGGTGCACTACGAGCAGTACTTC. Translated, it gives CASSSDRVHYEQYF.

The table lists this clonotype with many counts. J is TRBJ2-2 and V is TRBV4-1, with D perhaps matching TRBD2 (6 bases). This CDR3 spans 16 amino acids. CDR1 is MGHRA and CDR2 is YSYEKL in the germline V gene. Between the trimmed V and J ends, which lost 2 bases and 2 bases, there was a span of 12 bases. The CDR3 here is CASSQLAESNTGELFF. Written as DNA, the CDR3 is TGCGCCAGCAGCCAATTAGCGGAGTCCAACACCGGGGAGCTGTTTTTT.

This clonotype rates as medium-sized. The chain uses TRBV3-1 and TRBJ2-1; 11 nucleotides align to TRBD2. V lost 4 bases and J lost 7; bases outside the gene matches: 6. This CDR3 is 15 amino acids long. CDR1 is LGHDT and CDR2 is YNNKEL in the germline V gene (reference sequence). Written as DNA, the CDR3 is TGTGCCAGCAGCCCTGGGACTAGCGGAGGGAATGAGCAGTTCTTC. Its protein is CASSPGTSGGNEQFF.

This clonotype was detected many times. The gene calls are TRBV6-1 and TRBJ1-3; no clear D gene. The length of the CDR3 is 12 residues. Per the germline V gene, CDR1 is MNHNS and CDR2 is SASEGT. V was shortened by 9 bases and J by 0 bases, with 6 bases between the two germline ends. CDR3 residues: CASEGSGNTIYF. The CDR3 DNA reads as TGTGCCAGTGAGGGCTCTGGAAACACCATATATTTT.

This clonotype was recorded many times. The CDR3 spells CSSTTSGSWQTQYF. Written as DNA, the CDR3 is TGCAGCTCTACGACTAGCGGGAGTTGGCAGACCCAGTACTTC. The chain uses TRBV29-1 and TRBJ2-5; 12 bases map to TRBD2. V was pared by 8 bases and J by 6 bases, with 10 bases of the junction left unmatched. CDR1 and CDR2 (germline): SQVTM, ANQGSEA. The CDR3 length is 14 residues.

This clonotype was observed many times. The chain recombines TRBV28 with TRBJ2-7; D tentatively fits TRBD1 or TRBD2 (5 bases each). Germline V gives CDR1 MDHEN, CDR2 SYDVKM. This CDR3 contains 14 residues. Trimming removed 3 bases at V and 1 base at J, with 10 bases between. The CDR3 loop reads CASSFPGQSYEQYF. CDR3 in DNA: TGTGCCAGCAGTTTTCCGGGGCAATCCTACGAGCAGTACTTC.

The chain combines TRBV7-9 with TRBJ2-5; 7 bases are shared with TRBD2. CDR3 length equals 16 residues. V gave up 2 bases and J gave up 3 bases; unmatched junction bases: 9. Germline CDR1 and CDR2: SEHNR and FQNEAQ (reference sequence). CDR3 DNA: TGTGCCAGCAGCTTAACGGTACAGCGGGGAAAAGAGACCCAGTACTTC. Translated: CASSLTVQRGKETQYF. Based on the CDR3 plus reference TRBV7-9 and TRBJ2-5, the full variable domain is DTGVSQNPRHKITKRGQNVTFRCDPISEHNRLYWYRQTLGQGPEFLTYFQNEAQLEKSRLLSDRFSAERPKGSFSTLEIQRTEQGDSAMYLCASSLTVQRGKETQYFGPGTRLLVL.